This T cell receptor (beta chain) emerged from a study of radiotherapy plus CTLA-4 blockade in lung cancer. V lost 8 bases, J lost 4 bases, and 9 bases lay in between. Per the germline V gene, CDR1 is SGHRS and CDR2 is YFSETQ. This CDR3 comprises 11 residues. Points from the study as a whole: In blood, tumor-derived TCR clones expanded after radiotherapy plus ipilimumab.

The assay was immunoSEQ multiplex PCR, and TCRdb's table has in-frame clones only and misses some. This table has 85,000 to 120,000 clones, approximately 81% appearing once. This clone was seen only a few times. The antigen remains undetermined. The receptor's source is a human donor with non-small cell lung cancer that progressed on radiotherapy plus ipilimumab. Some clones in this sample may be carry-over from other donors' samples. The sample in question was peripheral blood, obtained from a patient treated with radiotherapy plus ipilimumab. The chain recombines TRBV5-1 with TRBJ1-2; D unclear. CDR3 region: CASGSGYGYTF. The CDR3 DNA reads TGCGCCAGTGGTAGTGGCTATGGCTACACCTTC. The complete variable domain, with remaining parts taken from reference TRBV5-1 and TRBJ1-2, reads KAGVTQTPRYLIKTRGQQVTLSCSPISGHRSVSWYQQTPGQGLQFLFEYFSETQRNKGNFPGRFSGRQFSNSRSEMNVSTLELGDSALYLCASGSGYGYTFGSGTRLTVV.